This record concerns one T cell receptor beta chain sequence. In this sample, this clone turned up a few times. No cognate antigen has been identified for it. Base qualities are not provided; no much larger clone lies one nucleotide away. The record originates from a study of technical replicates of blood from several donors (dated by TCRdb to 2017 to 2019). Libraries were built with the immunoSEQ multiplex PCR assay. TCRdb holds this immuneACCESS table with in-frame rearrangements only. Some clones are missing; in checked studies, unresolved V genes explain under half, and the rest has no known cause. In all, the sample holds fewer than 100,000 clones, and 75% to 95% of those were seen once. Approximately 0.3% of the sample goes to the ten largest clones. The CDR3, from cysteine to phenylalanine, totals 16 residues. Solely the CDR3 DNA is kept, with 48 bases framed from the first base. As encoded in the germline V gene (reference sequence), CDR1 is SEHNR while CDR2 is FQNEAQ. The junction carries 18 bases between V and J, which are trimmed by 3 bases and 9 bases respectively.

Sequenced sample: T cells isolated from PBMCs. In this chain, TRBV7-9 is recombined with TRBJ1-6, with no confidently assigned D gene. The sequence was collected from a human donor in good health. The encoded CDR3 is CASSFLGPLGGSPLHF. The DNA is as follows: TGTGCCAGCAGCTTTCTTGGACCTCTCGGAGGTTCACCCCTCCACTTT.